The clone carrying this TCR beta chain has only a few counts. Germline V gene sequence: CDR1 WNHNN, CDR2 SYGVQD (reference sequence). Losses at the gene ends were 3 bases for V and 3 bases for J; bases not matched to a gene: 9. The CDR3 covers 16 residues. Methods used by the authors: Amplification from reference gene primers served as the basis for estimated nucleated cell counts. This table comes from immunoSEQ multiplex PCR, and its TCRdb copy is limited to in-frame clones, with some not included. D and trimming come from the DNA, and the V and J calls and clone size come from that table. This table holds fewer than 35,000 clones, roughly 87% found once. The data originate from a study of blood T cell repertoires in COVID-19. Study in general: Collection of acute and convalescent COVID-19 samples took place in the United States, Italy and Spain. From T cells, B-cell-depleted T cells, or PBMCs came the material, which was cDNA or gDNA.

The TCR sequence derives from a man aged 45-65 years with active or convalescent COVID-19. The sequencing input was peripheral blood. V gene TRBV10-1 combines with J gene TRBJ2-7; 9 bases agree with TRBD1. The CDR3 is CASSDSSGTGRYEQYF. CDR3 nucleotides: TGCGCCAGCAGTGACTCCTCCGGGACAGGGCGCTACGAGCAGTACTTC.